This record covers a single T cell receptor beta chain. Other DNA sequences in the same sample also yield this CDR3. In the authors' methods: Amplification with reference gene primers provided the estimates of nucleated cell counts. Here immunoSEQ multiplex PCR was the method, and the copy in TCRdb shows in-frame clones only, minus some. That table furnishes V, J and clone size, whereas the DNA furnished D and trimming. The table lists some 240,000 clones, roughly 92% of them singletons, with around 0.84% in the top ten. The entry originates in a study of blood T cell repertoires in COVID-19. The CDR3 length is 11 residues. The germline V gene has CDR1 SNHLY and CDR2 FYNNEI. Trimming took off 6 bases at V and 3 bases at J, with 5 bases between the two ends.

V gene TRBV2 combines with J gene TRBJ1-1; D gene unclear. The receptor comes from a man in his sixties with COVID-19, enrolled during active disease. Specimen: peripheral blood. The CDR3 nucleotides read TGTGCCAGCAGGCCGGACACTGAAGCTTTCTTT. It translates to CASRPDTEAFF.